This T cell receptor beta chain was recorded in a study of blood T cell repertoires in COVID-19. At the level of the study: Collection of acute and convalescent COVID-19 samples took place in the United States, Italy and Spain. The analysed material was cDNA or gDNA that came from T cells, B-cell-depleted T cells, or PBMCs.

The cohort comprised adults aged 18 to 89 years residing in 20 to 30 US areas. Generated by immunoSEQ multiplex PCR, the TCRdb table keeps only in-frame clones and is missing some. The profile covers about 140,000 clones, with 80% to 90% appearing a single time and approximately 3% taken by the ten largest. V was trimmed by 6 bases and J by 0 bases, leaving 11 bases between them. This CDR3 region has 15 residues. From germline, CDR1 is MNHEY and CDR2 SVGAGI. This chain uses TRBV6-5 with TRBJ1-4; D unclear. The sample was PBMCs or T cells enriched from blood (not recorded which). The source of this sequence is a woman between 50 and 59 years old with acute COVID-19. Here the CDR3 DNA reads TGTGCCAGCAGAACAAGCGGCCCAACTAATGAAAAACTGTTTTTT. Translation gives CASRTSGPTNEKLFF.